These 10 T cell receptor beta chains were all obtained from the same sample, sequenced in a study of vaccination and CD4 T cells after COVID-19. Cultured CD4+ T cell DNA was sequenced using the Oncomine TCR Beta short-read assay. A single record per CDR3 protein comes from TCRdb applying MiXCR to the PCR reads. The data hold roughly 16,000 distinct CDR3 sequences, with 40% to 55% observed a single time. The treatment is: approximately nine-day PBMC culture with coronavirus spike peptide pools or control peptides (ViraFEST assay). Antigens for these TCRs are unknown. What was sequenced was CD4+ T cells from blood, cultured in vitro. The receptors were sampled from a human donor who had recovered from COVID-19.

This clonotype was detected a few times. V gene TRBV4-1 combines with J gene TRBJ1-6; D not resolved. Germline loops: CDR1 MGHRA, CDR2 YSYEKL. Deletions cut 4 bases from V and 10 bases from J, with 20 bases between. The CDR3 contains 16 residues. The CDR3 is CASSREILGIRSPLHF. The CDR3 DNA reads TGCGCCAGCAGCCGAGAAATATTGGGGATCCGGTCACCCCTCCACTTT.

The chain links TRBV20-1 to TRBJ2-3; TRBD2 is a possible D gene (5 bases). The CDR3 has 16 amino acids. Trimming left V 1 base short and J 0 bases short, with 14 bases between. The germline V gene has CDR1 DFQATT and CDR2 SNEGSKA (reference sequence). CDR3 DNA: TGCAGTGCTAGAGTTACTAGTCCTGGGAGCACAGATACGCAGTATTTT. Encoded protein: CSARVTSPGSTDTQYF.

This clonotype has a handful of counts. This chain uses TRBV7-3 with TRBJ2-5; the D is unclear. Germline V gene sequence: CDR1 SGHTA, CDR2 FQGTGA. V gave up 5 bases and J gave up 1 base, with 8 bases separating them. The CDR3 length is 13 residues. CDR3: CASSRTGQETQYF. DNA for the CDR3: TGTGCCAGCAGCCGGACGGGCCAAGAGACCCAGTACTTC. The complete variable domain, with remaining parts taken from reference TRBV7-3 and TRBJ2-5, reads GAGVSQTPSNKVTEKGKYVELRCDPISGHTALYWYRQSLGQGPEFLIYFQGTGAADDSGLPNDRFFAVRPEGSVSTLKIQRTERGDSAVYLCASSRTGQETQYFGPGTRLLVL.

The gene calls are TRBV19 and TRBJ1-3; TRBD1 aligns across 7 bases. The CDR3 loop spans 17 amino acids. Germline V gene data show CDR1 as LNHDA and CDR2 as SQIVND (reference sequence). Trimming at V came to 4 bases and at J to 0 bases, leaving 9 bases not matched to a gene. DNA of the CDR3: TGTGCCAGTAGTAGCCGGGACAGCCACTTCTCTGGAAACACCATATATTTT. Its protein product is CASSSRDSHFSGNTIYF. The variable domain in full, completed from reference TRBV19 and TRBJ1-3, reads DGGITQSPKYLFRKEGQNVTLSCEQNLNHDAMYWYRQDPGQGLRLIYYSQIVNDFQKGDIAEGYSVSREKKESFPLTVTSAQKNPTAFYLCASSSRDSHFSGNTIYFGEGSWLTVV.

J is TRBJ2-2 and V is TRBV7-8; 9 bases are a match to TRBD2. The CDR3 extends over 16 amino acids. The trim removed 6 bases at V and 4 bases at J, leaving 9 bases unmatched. Germline CDR1 is SGHVS and CDR2 is FQNEAQ. The CDR3 loop is CASRKIAGVGTGELFF. The CDR3 DNA reads TGTGCCAGCAGAAAGATAGCGGGAGTGGGCACCGGGGAGCTGTTTTTT.

The V and J genes are TRBV7-2 and TRBJ2-3, with D uncertain. Germline CDR1 and CDR2: SGHTA and FQGNSA. This CDR3 is 16 amino acids long. The ends were cut back, 0 bases at V and 1 base at J, with 11 bases in the middle. The CDR3 here is CASSLAYNVGTDTQYF. The DNA for the CDR3 is TGTGCCAGCAGCTTAGCTTACAACGTAGGCACAGATACGCAGTATTTT.

Only a few counts were recorded for this clonotype. This sequence joins TRBV25-1 and TRBJ2-2; no reliable D call. From germline, CDR1 is MGHDK and CDR2 SYGVNS. This CDR3 has 11 amino acids. V dropped 8 bases and J dropped 7 bases, with 8 bases sitting between them. The CDR3 DNA follows: TGTGCCAGCGCCTTCTACGGGGAGCTGTTTTTT. This codes for CASAFYGELFF.

This clonotype was detected once. V and J are TRBV10-3 and TRBJ1-5, with 9 bases identical to TRBD1. The CDR3 consists of 13 residues. The V gene's germline CDR1 is ENHRY and CDR2 SYGVKD. V shed 8 bases and J 6 bases; nucleotides not matched to a gene: 5. In DNA form, the CDR3 reads TGTGCCATCTCTGACAGGGGGTTTCAGCCCCAGCATTTT. As protein: CAISDRGFQPQHF.

This clonotype was detected only a few times. This chain joins TRBV27 and TRBJ2-5; 9 bases match TRBD2. The CDR3 is 16 residues long. Germline lookup yields CDR1 MNHEY and CDR2 SMNVEV (reference sequence). V gave up 5 bases and J gave up 5 bases; unmatched junction bases: 12. CDR3 nucleotides: TGTGCCAGCAGTCCCCCGGGGCGGGAGGGCCGGGAGACCCAGTACTTC. Residues: CASSPPGREGRETQYF.

The J gene is TRBJ1-1, the V gene TRBV5-1; the match to TRBD1 covers 7 bases. The germline CDR1 and CDR2 sequences are SGHRS and YFSETQ. With 5 bases clipped from V and 6 bases from J, the junction kept 13 bases outside the gene matches. This CDR3 contains 15 residues. CDR3 amino acids: CASSFNPTGAPEAFF. The CDR3 DNA reads as TGCGCCAGCAGTTTTAACCCTACAGGGGCCCCTGAAGCTTTCTTT. Supplemented by reference TRBV5-1 and TRBJ1-1, the full variable domain reads KAGVTQTPRYLIKTRGQQVTLSCSPISGHRSVSWYQQTPGQGLQFLFEYFSETQRNKGNFPGRFSGRQFSNSRSEMNVSTLELGDSALYLCASSFNPTGAPEAFFGQGTRLTVV.